One sample yielded the 31 T cell receptor beta chains listed below, sequenced in a study of blood T cell repertoires in COVID-19. Using immunoSEQ multiplex PCR, the repertoire was profiled, and TCRdb retains in-frame clones only, with some absent. The table lists 63,000 or so clones, 65% to 85% of them singletons, with approximately 39% in the top ten. The sequenced sample was peripheral blood. Receptors were obtained from a human donor in a cohort sampled during active COVID-19.

This clone was recorded a few times. The rearrangement uses TRBV7-3 and TRBJ2-1, with D possibly TRBD2 on 6 matching bases. The CDR3 consists of 13 residues. The V gene's germline CDR1 is SGHTA and CDR2 FQGTGA. V was clipped by 1 base and J by 15 bases, with 16 bases between them. CDR3: CASSLSARGLRFF. For the CDR3, the DNA is TGTGCCAGCAGCTTAAGCGCGCGGGGATTGAGGTTCTTC.

The chain recombines TRBV7-8 with TRBJ2-2; 9 bases line up with TRBD2. The germline V gene has CDR1 SGHVS and CDR2 FQNEAQ. This CDR3 region has 17 residues. The V and J ends lost 0 bases and 4 bases, in that order; junction bases with no gene match: 6. The CDR3 spells CASSLAAGGPSTGELFF. In DNA, the CDR3 is TGTGCCAGCAGCTTAGCTGCGGGGGGGCCGAGCACCGGGGAGCTGTTTTTT.

The chain is built from TRBV7-6 and TRBJ2-7, with 7 bases lining up with TRBD1. This CDR3 region has 15 residues. The trim removed 4 bases at V and 3 bases at J, leaving 9 bases unmatched. CDR1 and CDR2 from the germline V gene are SGHVS and FNYEAQ. CDR3 protein: CASSSVPNRGYEQYF. The CDR3 region has the DNA TGTGCCAGCAGCTCTGTCCCAAACAGGGGCTACGAGCAGTACTTC.

This sequence joins TRBV1 and TRBJ2-1; the table's D call, TRBD1, was not checked against the DNA. TRBV1 is a recognized pseudogene. The CDR3 sequence is 15 residues long. For the CDR3, the DNA is TGCACCAGCAGCCAAGTTCCCAGGGGGTACAATGAGCAGTTCTTC. Its protein product is CTSSQVPRGYNEQFF.

J is TRBJ2-1 and V is TRBV6-2 or TRBV6-3, with 8 positions matching TRBD1. The CDR3 contains 12 residues. The V gene end was trimmed by 4 bases and the J gene end by 8 bases; junction bases not matched to a gene: 1. Looked up from germline, CDR1 is MNHEY and CDR2 is SVGEGT. For the CDR3, the DNA is TGTGCCAGCAGTTCCAGGGGGCATGAGCAGTTCTTC. Its protein product is CASSSRGHEQFF.

The table lists this clone with a few counts. This chain uses TRBV3-1 (or the pseudogene TRBV3-2) with TRBJ1-1, with no clear D. The V gene's germline CDR1 is LGHDT and CDR2 YNNKEL (reference sequence). The CDR3 spans 13 residues. Trimming took off 10 bases at V and 1 base at J, with 13 bases between the two ends. The CDR3, as DNA: TGTGCCACCTCGGGAGGCCCGAACACTGAAGCTTTCTTT. Its protein is CATSGGPNTEAFF.

This clone was detected once. CDR3 in amino acids: CATRAGPTVNYGYTF. The DNA for the CDR3 is TGTGCCACCAGAGCCGGACCGACAGTAAACTATGGCTACACCTTC. The chain recombines TRBV28 with TRBJ1-2; a possible D gene is TRBD1 (5 bases). The germline gives CDR1 MDHEN, CDR2 SYDVKM. CDR3 length: 15 amino acids. V was trimmed by 10 bases and J by 2 bases, leaving 20 bases between them.

V usage is TRBV4-1 and J usage is TRBJ1-5, with a weak D call TRBD1 (6 bases). The CDR3 loop spans 15 amino acids. Germline CDR1 MGHRA, CDR2 YSYEKL. Trimming took 8 bases from V and 1 from J, leaving 15 bases between them. The CDR3 region has the DNA TGCGCCAGCGGGGTTACAGGGATGAGCAATCAGCCCCAGCATTTT. This sequence encodes CASGVTGMSNQPQHF.

The chain carries TRBV10-1 and TRBJ2-1; D is unclear. Per germline, CDR1 WNHNN and CDR2 SYGVQD (reference sequence). The V gene lost 7 bases and the J gene lost 9 bases, with 16 bases spanning the gap. The CDR3 runs to 13 residues. CDR3 sequence (DNA): TGCGCCAGCACCATTACTCTCGGCGGTGAGCAGTTCTTC. This sequence encodes CASTITLGGEQFF.

The CDR3 here is CASSRQETQYF. For the CDR3, the DNA is TGTGCCAGCAGCCGGCAGGAGACCCAGTACTTC. This chain joins TRBV3-1 (or the pseudogene TRBV3-2) and TRBJ2-5; D call uncertain. Germline V CDR1 and CDR2: LGHDT, YNNKEL (reference sequence). The ends were cut back, 4 bases at V and 5 bases at J, with 5 bases in the middle. The CDR3 has 11 residues.

In DNA, the CDR3 is TGTGCCAGCAGCTTAAATGCAGGACAGGAGCAGTACTTC. Amino acid sequence: CASSLNAGQEQYF. The chain has TRBV7-9 and TRBJ2-7; D might be TRBD1 (6 bases). The V end was cut by 2 bases, the J end by 7 bases, with 12 bases between. The CDR3 spans 13 residues. Germline lookup yields CDR1 SEHNR and CDR2 FQNEAQ (reference sequence).

This clone was detected a few times. The rearrangement uses TRBV28 and TRBJ2-1, with D tentatively TRBD2 (6 bases). CDR3 length: 15 residues. Trimming pared 6 bases from V and 2 bases from J, leaving 14 bases between. CDR1 and CDR2 (germline): MDHEN, SYDVKM. This chain's CDR3 is CASRETRSTYNEQFF. The CDR3 DNA reads TGTGCCAGCAGGGAGACTAGATCAACCTACAATGAGCAGTTCTTC. The full variable domain, in which reference TRBV28 and TRBJ2-1 provide the parts outside the CDR3, is DVKVTQSSRYLVKRTGEKVFLECVQDMDHENMFWYRQDPGLGLRLIYFSYDVKMKEKGDIPEGYSVSREKKERFSLILESASTNQTSMYLCASRETRSTYNEQFFGPGTRLTVL.

This clone was seen only a few times. The chain couples TRBV27 to TRBJ1-1; D gene unclear. The CDR3 loop spans 15 amino acids. V gave up 1 base and J gave up 3 bases, with 12 bases separating them. Looked up from germline, CDR1 is MNHEY and CDR2 is SMNVEV (reference sequence). The CDR3 loop is CASSLFSQVYTEAFF. The DNA of the CDR3 is TGTGCCAGCAGTTTATTCTCCCAGGTCTACACTGAAGCTTTCTTT.

The chain joins TRBV5-1 to TRBJ2-5; 8 bases match TRBD2. The CDR3 totals 14 residues. J gave up 1 base and V 4 bases, and 3 bases lay outside the gene matches. The germline CDR1 and CDR2 sequences are SGHRS and YFSETQ. CDR3 DNA sequence: TGCGCCAGCAGCGCCACTAGCGGCCAAGAGACCCAGTACTTC. As protein: CASSATSGQETQYF.

This clone was picked up many times. V is TRBV19 and J is TRBJ2-3; the match to TRBD1 covers 7 bases. This CDR3 has 17 residues. J lost 5 bases, V lost 3 bases, and 14 bases had no gene match. CDR1 and CDR2 (germline): LNHDA, SQIVND (reference sequence). The CDR3 region is CASSMEETGSYGDTQYF. CDR3 nucleotides: TGTGCCAGTAGTATGGAGGAGACAGGGTCTTACGGAGATACGCAGTATTTT. The full variable domain, rest sourced from reference TRBV19 and TRBJ2-3, is DGGITQSPKYLFRKEGQNVTLSCEQNLNHDAMYWYRQDPGQGLRLIYYSQIVNDFQKGDIAEGYSVSREKKESFPLTVTSAQKNPTAFYLCASSMEETGSYGDTQYFGPGTRLTVL.

This clone appeared once. V gene TRBV7-9 combines with J gene TRBJ1-5; tentative D call: TRBD1 (5 bases). Germline lookup yields CDR1 SEHNR and CDR2 FQNEAQ (reference sequence). Trimming removed 5 bases at V and 5 bases at J, with 10 bases between. This CDR3 is built from 13 residues. CDR3 bases: TGTGCCAGCAGCAGAGGACAAGATCAGCCCCAGCATTTT. Translated, it gives CASSRGQDQPQHF.

This clone was counted between two and nine times. This chain joins TRBV5-5 and TRBJ1-5, with TRBD1 identical over 9 bases. The CDR3 length is 16 residues. Germline V gene data show CDR1 as SGHKS and CDR2 as YYEKEE (reference sequence). The V and J ends lost 4 bases and 6 bases, in that order; junction bases with no gene match: 11. DNA for the CDR3: TGTGCCAGCAGCGTGTGGGGCGGGACAGGGAGTCAGCCCCAGCATTTT. Protein product: CASSVWGGTGSQPQHF.

The rearrangement uses TRBV9 and TRBJ1-3, with D possibly matching TRBD1 (6 bases). This CDR3 is built from 15 residues. With 4 bases removed from V and 2 bases from J, the gap between germline ends came to 13 bases. Germline values: CDR1 SGDLS, CDR2 YYNGEE. The CDR3 spells CASSRIGGAGNTIYF. The CDR3 nucleotides read TGTGCCAGCAGCCGCATAGGGGGTGCTGGAAACACCATATATTTT.

CDR3 DNA: TGTGCCACCAGTGCTCGCTCGGGGCAGCCCCAGCATTTT. This encodes CATSARSGQPQHF. The J gene is TRBJ1-5, the V gene TRBV24-1; no reliable D call. This CDR3 is 13 amino acids long. Germline lookup yields CDR1 KGHDR and CDR2 SFDVKD. Trimming left V 5 bases short and J 7 bases short, with 11 bases between.

The chain is built from TRBV11-2 and TRBJ2-5, with D uncertain. This CDR3 spans 15 amino acids. Looked up from germline, CDR1 is SGHAT and CDR2 is FQNNGV. Trimming removed 4 bases at V and 5 bases at J, with 17 bases between. The CDR3 region is CASSSFARVPETQYF. Here the CDR3 DNA reads TGTGCCAGCAGCTCATTTGCCCGGGTACCGGAGACCCAGTACTTC.

This rearrangement joins TRBV7-2 to TRBJ2-7; possible D gene TRBD1, 6 bases. The CDR3 is made up of 12 amino acids. Germline V CDR1 and CDR2: SGHTA, FQGNSA. The ends were cut back, 5 bases at V and 3 bases at J, with 8 bases in the middle. The CDR3 nucleotides read TGTGCCAGCAGCCAACAGGGCTACGAGCAGTACTTC. Translation: CASSQQGYEQYF.

The chain joins TRBV28 to TRBJ1-6, with D maybe TRBD1 (6 bases). This CDR3 has 14 amino acids. The ends were cut back, 6 bases at V and 12 bases at J, with 18 bases in the middle. Germline-derived CDR1 and CDR2 are MDHEN and SYDVKM. The DNA for the CDR3 is TGTGCCAGCAGACATGGAAACAGGGAAAAACCCCTCCACTTT. Its protein is CASRHGNREKPLHF.

V gene TRBV27 combines with J gene TRBJ1-2, with TRBD1 identical over 7 bases. V dropped 6 bases and J dropped 5; count of bases not matched to a gene: 6. The CDR3 is 13 residues long. Germline V gene lookup returns CDR1 MNHEY and CDR2 SMNVEV (reference sequence). CDR3 in amino acids: CASSGTDRYGYTF. The CDR3 DNA reads as TGTGCCAGCAGCGGGACAGATAGATATGGCTACACCTTC.

This chain joins TRBV28 and TRBJ2-7; 9 bases are a match to TRBD2. This CDR3 is built from 15 residues. From germline, CDR1 is MDHEN and CDR2 SYDVKM. V shed 6 bases and J 3 bases; nucleotides not matched to a gene: 9. CDR3 bases: TGTGCCAGCAGACCCCAGGGGCGGGGGGGCTACGAGCAGTACTTC. Encoded protein: CASRPQGRGGYEQYF.

The chain uses TRBV2 and TRBJ2-2, with 13 bases matching TRBD2. CDR3 length: 16 residues. The V gene's germline CDR1 is SNHLY and CDR2 FYNNEI. With 4 bases clipped from V and 7 bases from J, the junction kept 6 bases outside the gene matches. The CDR3 loop is CASSATSGGAGGELFF. DNA for the CDR3: TGTGCCAGCAGTGCTACTAGCGGGGGGGCCGGCGGGGAGCTGTTTTTT. The variable domain in full, completed from reference TRBV2 and TRBJ2-2, reads EPEVTQTPSHQVTQMGQEVILRCVPISNHLYFYWYRQILGQKVEFLVSFYNNEISEKSEIFDDQFSVERPDGSNFTLKIRSTKLEDSAMYFCASSATSGGAGGELFFGEGSRLTVL.

This clone was observed once. This sequence joins TRBV28 and TRBJ2-3, with 7 bases that match TRBD1. Germline V gene sequence: CDR1 MDHEN, CDR2 SYDVKM. There are 13 residues in the CDR3. Losses at the gene ends were 6 bases for V and 2 bases for J; bases not matched to a gene: 2. CDR3 coding DNA: TGTGCCAGCAGGACAGGGACCACAGATACGCAGTATTTT. Encoded protein: CASRTGTTDTQYF.

The chain carries TRBV19 and TRBJ2-7; 9 bases match TRBD1. Germline CDR1 reads LNHDA; CDR2 reads SQIVND (reference sequence). The CDR3 is made up of 16 amino acids. Losses at the gene ends were 3 bases for V and 3 bases for J; bases not matched to a gene: 9. CDR3 DNA sequence: TGTGCCAGTAGTATCATACCGGGACAGGGACTCTACGAGCAGTACTTC. This encodes CASSIIPGQGLYEQYF.

This chain uses TRBV13 with TRBJ2-5; 8 bases are shared with TRBD1. The trim removed 0 bases at V and 7 bases at J, leaving 7 bases unmatched. This CDR3 has 15 amino acids. Germline CDR1 is PRHDT and CDR2 is FYEKMQ (reference sequence). In DNA, the CDR3 is TGTGCCAGCAGCTTAGGCCCCAGGGGGCTGGGGACCCAGTACTTC. Amino acid sequence: CASSLGPRGLGTQYF.

The chain joins TRBV6-1 to TRBJ1-4; 9 nucleotides align to TRBD1. Germline V gene sequence: CDR1 MNHNS, CDR2 SASEGT. The CDR3 sequence is 18 residues long. The ends lost 2 bases at V and 0 bases at J; junction bases unmatched: 7. Here the CDR3 DNA reads TGTGCCAGCAGTGAAAGGCCGACAGGGGGTGCAACTAATGAAAAACTGTTTTTT. Translation gives CASSERPTGGATNEKLFF.

The V gene is TRBV12-3 or TRBV12-4, the J gene TRBJ1-1; D is uncertain. This CDR3 is built from 12 residues. V was shortened by 2 bases and J by 11 bases, with 12 bases between the two germline ends. CDR3 in DNA: TGTGCCAGCAGTTTATTTCGGAGTAAGGCTTTCTTT. This codes for CASSLFRSKAFF.

The chain carries TRBV24-1 and TRBJ1-2, with TRBD1 matching over 8 bases. This CDR3 contains 18 residues. The V gene's germline CDR1 is KGHDR and CDR2 SFDVKD. After removal of 2 bases from V and 7 bases from J, the junction contained 17 bases not matched to a gene. The chain's CDR3 is CATSDSLNLVGQGGGYTF. The DNA of the CDR3 is TGTGCCACCAGTGATTCTCTCAACCTCGTTGGACAGGGAGGTGGCTACACCTTC.